This is a list of T cell receptor beta chains from one sample in a study of Graves' ophthalmopathy and Graves' hyperthyroidism. Via MiXCR, TCRdb re-called the multiplex PCR reads, giving one row per CDR3 protein. The data show 900,000 to 1,200,000 distinct CDR3 sequences, with 35% to 45% seen just once and 11% held by the top ten. The specimen sequenced was peripheral blood or thyroid tissue (not recorded which). Source of these receptors: an adult man with Graves' hyperthyroidism. Each CDR3 is given with its conserved first and last residue. Clone size appears in some rows only: once, few, many, or a class for an expanded clone.

v_call clone_size cdr3_aa
TRBV7-2 once CASSWTAVPDTQYF
TRBV7-2 many CASSKEAETQYF
TRBV6-2/TRBV6-3 few CASSQRSNYEQYF
TRBV20-1 - CSAATRGAGIYSNQPQHF
TRBV9 once CASSVAGQGNEAF
TRBV10-2 - CASSASSGVNYEQYF
TRBV15 many CATSRGDRGSSGANVLTF
TRBV12-3/TRBV12-4 - CASRGQVTGYEQYF
TRBV20-1 many CSAAKDTLDSPLHF
TRBV15 many CATSRDVGNSPLHF
TRBV7-2 many CASSLVGAINQPQHF
TRBV5-1 many CASSFRGASTGELFF
TRBV19 many CASTNRDNQPQHF
TRBV7-2 - CASSLRGGGDSPLHF
TRBV19 - CASSIRVYYGYTF
TRBV25-1 - CASSEFPGSPETQYF
TRBV10-3 - CAISDRGDTGELYF
TRBV7-2 few CASSLVAGDEKLFF
TRBV7-9 few CASSSGQVKNEQYF
TRBV5-1 many CASSLEAGDSEAFF
TRBV20-1 many CSATAGTGGLMETQYF
TRBV15 - CATRGGGDEQYF